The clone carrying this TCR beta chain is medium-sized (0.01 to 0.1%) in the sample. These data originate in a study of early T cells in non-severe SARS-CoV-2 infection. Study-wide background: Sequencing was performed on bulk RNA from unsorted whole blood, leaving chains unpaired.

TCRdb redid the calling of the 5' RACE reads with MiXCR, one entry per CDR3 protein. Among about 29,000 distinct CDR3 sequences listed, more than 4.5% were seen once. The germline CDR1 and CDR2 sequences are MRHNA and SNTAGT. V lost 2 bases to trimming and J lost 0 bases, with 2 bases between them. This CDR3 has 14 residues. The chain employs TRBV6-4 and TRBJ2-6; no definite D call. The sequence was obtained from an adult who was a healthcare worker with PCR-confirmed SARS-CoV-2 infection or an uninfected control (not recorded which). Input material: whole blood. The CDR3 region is CASSDNSGANVLTF. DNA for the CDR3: TGTGCCAGCAGTGACAACTCTGGGGCCAACGTCCTGACTTTC.